This TCR beta chain was captured by sequencing in a study of Graves' ophthalmopathy and Graves' hyperthyroidism listed by TCRdb under 2018. Regarding the complete study: Peripheral blood was collected before any treatment was given, at the time of initial diagnosis. The study used signatures of the TCR beta repertoire to tell Graves' ophthalmopathy apart from Graves' hyperthyroidism and to predict which patients would progress to ophthalmopathy. In total, 135 blood samples were TCR-sequenced: fewer than 50 ophthalmopathy, some 75 hyperthyroidism and roughly 17 hyperthyroidism-to-ophthalmopathy patients. A discovery set of 100 or so patients (around 40 ophthalmopathy, about 55 stable hyperthyroidism) was enrolled to explore V-J signatures distinguishing ophthalmopathy from hyperthyroidism. An independent validation cohort was composed of fewer than 20 hyperthyroidism patients and around 16 patients who later progressed from hyperthyroidism to ophthalmopathy. In a handful of hyperthyroidism patients, the T-cell repertoire of thyroid tissue was compared with the T-cell repertoire of blood. Following sampling, methimazole starting at 30 mg daily was administered to hyperthyroidism patients, and high-dose intravenous methylprednisolone was administered to ophthalmopathy patients. General conclusions and limits of the study: Among expanded thyroid clonotypes with frequency above 0.001, most also showed up in blood, which suggests that blood repertoires may reflect the thyroid immune response. Sample size was not statistically predetermined, and group allocation was not concealed from the investigators. In validation, the model predicted ophthalmopathy progression with nearly 71% sensitivity and approximately 78% specificity; 12 predicted patients were CT-confirmed with GO in a median of roughly 6.8 months. The 13-signature model separated ophthalmopathy from stable hyperthyroidism with over 85% sensitivity and around 84% specificity in cross-validation, and 80%/75% in the test set.

This clonotype was seen repeatedly, ten times or more. Which antigen it targets is not known. No quality values exist for individual bases; no much larger clone is one base distant. The CDR3, from cysteine to phenylalanine, totals 11 residues. Solely the CDR3 DNA is kept, with 33 bases framed from the first base. CDR1 and CDR2 are drawn from the germline V gene (reference sequence): SEHNR, FQNEAQ. The V end loses 5 bases and the J end loses 8 bases, and a stretch of 10 bases separates them. Ophthalmopathy patients were characterized by moderately to severely active disease, a Clinical Activity Score of at least 3, a NOSPECS grade of at least 4, and a disease duration under 3 months. Anyone with other autoimmune diseases, uncontrolled infections, pregnancy or lactation was excluded from the study. Clinical symptoms, serum thyroxine, TRAb, thyroid ultrasound and orbital computed tomography were used for diagnosis. PBMCs were isolated from more than 8 ml of fresh peripheral blood by Ficoll-Paque density gradient centrifugation. Total RNA was extracted using Trizol reagent, and RNA quality was checked on an Agilent 2100 Bioanalyzer.

TCR beta CDR3 regions were amplified from RNA transcripts for repertoire sequencing. The first round of RT-PCR was done with HTBI primers and the Qiagen OneStep RT-PCR kit, and was followed by a second round of multiplex PCR, then size selection and purification. Sequencing of the libraries was carried out on an Illumina HiSeq2000 in paired-end mode with 100 bp reads. In the authors' own workflow: SOAPnuke was used to process the reads, removing any read that contained adapters or uncalled bases, had a mean Phred below 15, or lacked an exact match to the constant primer or identifier. High-quality paired reads were merged with COPE v1.2.5. Clonotypes were defined as unique nucleotide sequences and were aligned to IMGT TRB V, D and J references using MiTCR v1.1. Analysis was restricted to V-J combinations with a frequency above 0.0001, which covered 99% to 99.2% of repertoires. For each V-J combination, a TCR clonal expansion and chaos score was defined as F50 clonal expansion divided by the chaos observed in the TCRdist matrix. Welch's t-statistics and random forest were used to narrow the features down to more than 10 V-J combinations, which were then fed into a naive Bayes classifier. Thyroid-blood repertoire similarity was quantified with the Morisita-Horn index. TCRdb itself trimmed the public reads at Q25 with fastp, ran MiXCR and retained productive beta chains. Every entry covers one CDR3 protein and lists the most common genes and DNA from its rows. What appears here as the V and J calls and clone size reflects TCRdb's work, not the paper's. The sample records 660,000 or so distinct CDR3 sequences, 35% to 50% of which are singletons. Clones ranked in the top ten supply 3% to 3.5% of the sample.

The chain is assembled from TRBV7-9 and TRBJ2-7; no confident D gene assignment can be made. This clonotype was sampled from an adult man with Graves' ophthalmopathy. What was sequenced was peripheral blood. The sequenced DNA is TGTGCCAGCAGCGCCTCTTCAAAGCAGTACTTC. Its amino acids are CASSASSKQYF.